This T cell receptor (beta chain) comes out of a study of blood T cells in healthy people across ages. General observations from the study: Unsorted PBMC material precluded a definitive naive versus antigen-experienced comparison.

In regard to this clonotype: Its antigen is undetermined.

The second PCR ran about 7 to 12 cycles with a sample-barcoded 5' primer and J-beta primers. TCRdb recomputed calls from the 5' RACE reads with MiXCR, one row per CDR3 protein. The table lists almost 1 million distinct CDR3 sequences, roughly 50% of them singletons, with around 21% in the top ten. CDR1 is SQVTM, CDR2 ANQGSEA, per germline. V gave up 7 bases and J gave up 5 bases; unmatched junction bases: 9. This CDR3 has 13 amino acids. This TCR was sampled from a woman aged 60 to 75 in good health. The specimen sequenced was blood. This rearrangement joins TRBV29-1 to TRBJ2-3, with 7 bases lining up with TRBD1. The CDR3 DNA sequence: TGCAGCGCACAGACAGGGCCGAAAGATACGCAGTATTTT. Protein sequence: CSAQTGPKDTQYF.